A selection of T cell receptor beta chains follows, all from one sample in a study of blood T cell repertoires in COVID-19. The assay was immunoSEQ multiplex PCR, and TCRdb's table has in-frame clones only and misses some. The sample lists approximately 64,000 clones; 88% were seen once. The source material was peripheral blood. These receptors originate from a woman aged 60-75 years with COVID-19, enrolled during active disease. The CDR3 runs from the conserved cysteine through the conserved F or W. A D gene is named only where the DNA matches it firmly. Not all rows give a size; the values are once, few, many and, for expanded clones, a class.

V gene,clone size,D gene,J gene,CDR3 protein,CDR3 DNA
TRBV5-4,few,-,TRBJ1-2,CASSSDSRKPYGYTF,TGTGCCAGCAGCTCGGACAGTCGGAAGCCCTATGGCTACACCTTC
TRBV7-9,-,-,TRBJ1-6,CASSLGLYNSPLHF,TGTGCCAGCAGCCTTGGCCTTTATAATTCACCCCTCCACTTT
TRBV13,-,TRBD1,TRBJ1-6,CASSPQGSNSPLHF,TGTGCCAGCAGCCCACAGGGGTCGAATTCACCCCTCCACTTT
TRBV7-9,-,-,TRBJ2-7,CASSPGEGPGDEQYF,TGTGCCAGCAGCCCCGGGGAAGGCCCCGGGGACGAGCAGTACTTC
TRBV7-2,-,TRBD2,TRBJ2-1,CASSPGLAVYNEQFF,TGTGCCAGCAGTCCGGGACTAGCGGTTTACAATGAGCAGTTCTTC
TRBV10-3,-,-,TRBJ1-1,CAISESKGGDTEAFF,TGTGCCATCAGTGAGTCGAAGGGGGGGGACACTGAAGCTTTCTTT
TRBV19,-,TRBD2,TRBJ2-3,CASSTIAGLGDTQYF,TGTGCCAGTAGTACTATAGCGGGGTTGGGAGATACGCAGTATTTT
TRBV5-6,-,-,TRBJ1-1,CASSLGGLLEAFF,TGTGCCAGCAGCTTGGGGGGACTACTAGAAGCTTTCTTT
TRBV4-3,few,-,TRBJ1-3,CASSQEPGSGNTIYF,TGCGCCAGCAGCCAAGAACCCGGGTCCGGAAACACCATATATTTT
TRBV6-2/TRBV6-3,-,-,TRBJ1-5,CASSSRYNQPQHF,TGTGCCAGCAGTAGCAGGTACAATCAGCCCCAGCATTTT
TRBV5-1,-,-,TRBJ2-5,CASRGQGGSQETQYF,TGCGCCAGCAGAGGGCAGGGGGGCAGCCAAGAGACCCAGTACTTC
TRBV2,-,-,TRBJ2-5,CASGRLGETQYF,TGTGCCAGCGGAAGGCTCGGGGAGACCCAGTACTTC
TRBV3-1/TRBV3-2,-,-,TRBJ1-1,CASNLQGTYTEAFF,TGTGCCAGCAACCTACAGGGTACGTACACTGAAGCTTTCTTT
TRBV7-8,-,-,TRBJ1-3,CASSLVGAGSSGNTIYF,TGTGCCAGCAGCTTAGTTGGAGCCGGAAGCTCTGGAAACACCATATATTTT
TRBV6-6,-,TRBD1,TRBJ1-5,CASSYLDRSNQPQHF,TGTGCCAGCAGTTACTTGGACAGGTCCAATCAGCCCCAGCATTTT
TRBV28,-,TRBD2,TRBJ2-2,CASKRLAGSGELFF,TGTGCCAGCAAACGACTAGCGGGGTCCGGGGAGCTGTTTTTT
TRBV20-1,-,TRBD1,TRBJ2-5,CSASLPPRTGIETQYF,TGCAGTGCTAGTCTCCCGCCGAGGACAGGGATAGAGACCCAGTACTTC
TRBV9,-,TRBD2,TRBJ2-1,CASSPEGFSGDSYNEQFF,TGTGCCAGCAGCCCGGAGGGTTTTAGCGGGGACTCCTACAATGAGCAGTTCTTC
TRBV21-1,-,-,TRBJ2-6,CASSKAAGTDGSGANVLTF,TGTGCCAGCAGCAAAGCTGCGGGAACCGACGGCTCTGGGGCCAACGTCCTGACTTTC
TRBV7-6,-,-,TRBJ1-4,CASSLSLGPSTGKLFF,TGTGCCAGCAGCTTATCTCTTGGTCCCTCGACCGGGAAACTGTTTTTT
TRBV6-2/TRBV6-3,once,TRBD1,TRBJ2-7,CASSYSRDRGLYEQYF,TGTGCCAGCAGTTACTCAAGGGACAGGGGGCTCTACGAGCAGTACTTC
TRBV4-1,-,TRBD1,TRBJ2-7,CASSQEGWRQGARMGEQYF,TGCGCCAGCAGCCAAGAAGGCTGGAGACAGGGGGCACGAATGGGTGAGCAGTACTTC
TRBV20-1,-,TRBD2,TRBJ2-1,CSASAGTSGYNEQFF,TGCAGTGCTAGTGCTGGGACTAGCGGTTACAATGAGCAGTTCTTC
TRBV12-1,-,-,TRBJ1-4,CASSLRDRVREKLFF,TGTGCCAGCAGCTTAAGGGACAGGGTGAGGGAAAAACTGTTTTTT
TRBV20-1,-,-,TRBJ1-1,CSASQGSNTEAFF,TGCAGTGCTAGTCAGGGGAGTAACACTGAAGCTTTCTTT
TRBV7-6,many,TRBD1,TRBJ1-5,CASSLESGGGQPQHF,TGTGCCAGCAGCTTAGAATCAGGGGGCGGGCAGCCCCAGCATTTT
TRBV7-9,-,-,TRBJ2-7,CASSFAEAGYEQYF,TGTGCCAGCAGCTTCGCGGAGGCGGGCTACGAGCAGTACTTC
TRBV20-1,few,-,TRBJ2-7,CSAIQAYEQYF,TGCAGTGCAATACAGGCTTACGAGCAGTACTTC
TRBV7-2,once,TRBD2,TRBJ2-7,CASSPRGKGTSADEQYF,TGTGCCAGCAGCCCCCGGGGGAAGGGGACTAGCGCTGACGAGCAGTACTTC
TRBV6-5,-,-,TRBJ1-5,CASSYSQYSNQPQHF,TGTGCCAGCAGTTACTCACAGTATAGCAATCAGCCCCAGCATTTT
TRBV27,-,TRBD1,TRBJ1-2,CASSGTGYRGYTF,TGTGCCAGCAGTGGGACAGGGTATCGTGGCTACACCTTC
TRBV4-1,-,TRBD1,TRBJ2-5,CASSQDLTGGIRQETQYF,TGCGCCAGCAGCCAAGATCTAACAGGGGGTATACGACAAGAGACCCAGTACTTC
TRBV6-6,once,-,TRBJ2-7,CASSYSLVQSNEQYF,TGTGCCAGCAGTTACTCCCTAGTGCAGTCCAACGAGCAGTACTTC
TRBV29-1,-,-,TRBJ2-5,CSVEGAGAGETQYF,TGCAGCGTTGAGGGGGCAGGGGCAGGGGAGACCCAGTACTTC
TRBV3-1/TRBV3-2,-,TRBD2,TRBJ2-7,CASSQDRGLAGTYEQYF,TGTGCCAGCAGCCAAGATCGGGGACTAGCGGGAACCTACGAGCAGTACTTC
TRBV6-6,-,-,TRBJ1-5,CASAEDTGLATQHF,TGTGCCAGCGCTGAGGATACCGGGTTGGCGACCCAGCATTTT
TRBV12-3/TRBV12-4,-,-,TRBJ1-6,CASRPGGSPLHF,TGTGCCAGCAGACCGGGGGGATCACCCCTCCACTTT
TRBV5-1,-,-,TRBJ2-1,CASSLASYNEQFF,TGCGCCAGCAGCTTGGCGTCCTACAATGAGCAGTTCTTC
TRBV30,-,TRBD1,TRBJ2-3,CAWSRDRVTDTQYF,TGTGCCTGGAGCCGGGACAGGGTCACAGATACGCAGTATTTT
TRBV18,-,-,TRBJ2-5,CASSPRSGEETQYF,TGTGCCAGCTCACCACGATCAGGGGAAGAGACCCAGTACTTC
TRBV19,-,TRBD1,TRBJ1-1,CASSGQVNTEAFF,TGTGCCAGTAGCGGACAGGTGAACACTGAAGCTTTCTTT
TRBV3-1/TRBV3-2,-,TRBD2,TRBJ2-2,CASSQDPLAGGPGTGELFF,TGTGCCAGCAGCCAAGATCCCCTAGCGGGGGGGCCCGGCACCGGGGAGCTGTTTTTT
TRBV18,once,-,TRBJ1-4,CASSPPSRGVEKLFF,TGTGCCAGCTCACCACCAAGCAGAGGCGTTGAAAAACTGTTTTTT
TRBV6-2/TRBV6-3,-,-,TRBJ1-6,CASSYDPTGISPLHF,TGTGCCAGCAGTTACGACCCGACGGGGATTTCACCCCTCCACTTT
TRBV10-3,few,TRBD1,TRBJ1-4,CAISESGTDEKLFF,TGTGCCATCAGTGAGTCCGGGACAGATGAAAAACTGTTTTTT
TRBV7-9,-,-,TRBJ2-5,CASSQIGGMRETQYF,TGTGCCAGCAGCCAAATAGGGGGAATGCGCGAGACCCAGTACTTC
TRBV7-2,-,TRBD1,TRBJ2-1,CASSQDRGFYNEQFF,TGTGCCAGCAGCCAGGACAGGGGGTTTTACAATGAGCAGTTCTTC
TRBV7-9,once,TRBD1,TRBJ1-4,CASSRLSPGQGAVNEKLFF,TGTGCCAGCAGCCGACTTTCACCGGGACAGGGGGCCGTTAATGAAAAACTGTTTTTT
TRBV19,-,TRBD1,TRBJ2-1,CASGGQGINEQFF,TGTGCCAGTGGGGGACAGGGGATCAATGAGCAGTTCTTC
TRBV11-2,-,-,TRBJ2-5,CASSLDEFVGTQYF,TGTGCCAGCAGCTTAGATGAGTTCGTCGGGACCCAGTACTTC
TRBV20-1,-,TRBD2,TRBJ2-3,CSASPGGGQYF,TGCAGTGCTAGTCCCGGGGGGGGGCAGTATTTT
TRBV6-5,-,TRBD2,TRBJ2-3,CASSYSGVTDTQYF,TGTGCCAGCAGCTACAGCGGGGTCACAGATACGCAGTATTTT
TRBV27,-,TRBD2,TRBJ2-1,CASSLSAGELYNEQFF,TGTGCCAGCAGTTTATCAGCGGGAGAATTGTACAATGAGCAGTTCTTC
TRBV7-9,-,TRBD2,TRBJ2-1,CASSPGLAGVDEQFF,TGTGCCAGCAGCCCCGGACTAGCGGGGGTTGATGAGCAGTTCTTC
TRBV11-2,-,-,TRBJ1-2,CASSLGGGGYTF,TGTGCCAGCAGCTTAGGAGGGGGTGGCTACACCTTC
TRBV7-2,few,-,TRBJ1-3,CASSSMSTGNTIYF,TGTGCCAGCAGCTCTATGAGTACTGGAAACACCATATATTTT
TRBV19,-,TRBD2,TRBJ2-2,CASSRGGGNTGELFF,TGTGCCAGTAGTCGGGGCGGGGGGAACACCGGGGAGCTGTTTTTT
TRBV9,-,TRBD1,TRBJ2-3,CASSVDEGAPAPDTQYF,TGTGCCAGCAGCGTAGATGAGGGGGCGCCAGCCCCAGATACGCAGTATTTT
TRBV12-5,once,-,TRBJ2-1,CASGLVESEQFF,TGTGCTAGTGGTTTGGTAGAGAGTGAGCAGTTCTTC
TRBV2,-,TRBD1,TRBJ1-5,CASSLDRDSNQPQHF,TGTGCCAGCTCCCTGGACAGGGATAGCAATCAGCCCCAGCATTTT